This T cell receptor (beta chain) was captured in a study of T cells in Graves' hyperthyroidism and ophthalmopathy (dated by TCRdb to the late 2010s). In terms of the full investigation: Peripheral blood was collected at initial diagnosis, before any treatment. Following sampling, methimazole starting at 30 mg daily was given to hyperthyroidism patients, and high-dose intravenous methylprednisolone was given to ophthalmopathy patients. The paper reports TCR Vbeta CDR3 sequencing of some 140 peripheral blood samples: 40 or so ophthalmopathy, 70 to 85 hyperthyroidism and around 17 progressor patients. For training and testing, the approximately 97 patients in the discovery cohort were randomly divided in a 7:3 ratio. To identify distinguishing TCR V-J signatures, a discovery cohort of 100 or so patients was used, comprising 43 with Graves' ophthalmopathy and 57 with stable Graves' hyperthyroidism. Whether ophthalmopathy could be predicted prospectively was tested in an independent validation cohort made up of 18 hyperthyroidism patients plus 17 patients who later progressed to ophthalmopathy. The study also compared thyroid tissue and blood T-cell repertoires from five or six Graves' hyperthyroidism patients.

This clonotype was recorded at least ten times. No cognate antigen has been identified for it. The input lacks base qualities; no much larger clone sits a single base away. Between the V and J ends, shortened by 2 bases and 7 bases respectively, the junction contains 12 bases. Reading from cysteine to phenylalanine, the CDR3 counts 15 amino acids. The sequence is cut down to CDR3 DNA, 45 bases in frame from base 1. Sequences MNHNY (CDR1) and SVGAGI (CDR2) are obtained from the germline V gene (reference sequence). The TCR beta CDR3 regions were amplified from RNA transcripts. For the first round of RT-PCR on the TCR CDR3, the HTBI primer set was used together with the Qiagen OneStep RT-PCR kit. Libraries were constructed in a second round of multiplex PCR, after which size selection and purification were carried out. The libraries were sequenced on an Illumina HiSeq2000 using paired-end 100 bp reads. The study's own analysis went as follows. Raw data were processed with SOAPnuke, discarding reads with adapters, uncalled bases, mean Phred below 15, or no exact constant-primer or identifier match. COPE v1.2.5 was used to merge the high-quality paired reads, and each unique nucleotide sequence was defined as a clonotype. Clonotypes were aligned to IMGT TRBV, TRBD and TRBJ reference segments using MiTCR v1.1. The analysis was restricted to V-J combinations with a frequency above 0.0001, which together covered approximately 99% of the repertoires. A TCS score was defined as the ratio between F50 (clonal expansion) and ExV (chaos), using BLOSUM62-based TCRdist between CDR3 peptides within each V-J. Welch's t-statistics and random forest reduced several hundred V-J features to roughly 13, which were used in a naive Bayes classifier (R e1071). Through fastp at Q25 and MiXCR, TCRdb rebuilt clones from the public reads, retaining in-frame beta chains. For every CDR3 protein sequence, its rows merge into one entry that carries the most common genes and DNA. The V and J calls were not made by the authors but by TCRdb's processing. The sample data list more than 350,000 distinct CDR3 sequences, and roughly 15% of these were observed just once. 34% of the sample goes to the ten largest clones.

Hyperthyroidism patients were newly diagnosed, with disease duration under 2 months, and aged 18 to 65 years. Exclusion was applied to patients with uncontrolled infections, other autoimmune diseases, pregnancy or lactation. Diagnoses were based on clinical symptoms, serum thyroxine and TRAb, thyroid ultrasound and orbital computed tomography. Blood from progressor patients was collected at the time of first diagnosis with hyperthyroidism, before any ophthalmopathy symptoms had appeared. PBMCs were isolated from about 10 ml of fresh peripheral blood by Ficoll-Paque density gradient centrifugation. Progressor patients were first diagnosed with Graves' hyperthyroidism and then developed ophthalmopathy during follow-up. Total RNA was extracted using Trizol reagent, and RNA quality was assessed on an Agilent 2100 Bioanalyzer. Paper-wide results and their limitations: A model built on a 13 V-J signature distinguished ophthalmopathy from stable hyperthyroidism, reaching about 88% sensitivity and around 82% specificity in cross-validation and 80%/75% in testing. Most expanded thyroid clonotypes (frequency above 0.001) were also detected in blood, suggesting blood repertoires may reflect thyroid immune responses. No statistical method was used to set the sample size in advance, and investigators knew the group allocation. In validation, the model predicted progression to ophthalmopathy with approximately 71% sensitivity and 72.22% specificity, a median of 6.5 months before onset.

The sequence links TRBV6-6 to TRBJ1-6; TRBD1 could be the D gene, as 5 bases match. The sequenced sample consisted of blood. The TCR originated in a woman aged 30 to 39 with Graves' hyperthyroidism that later progressed to Graves' ophthalmopathy. The CDR3 protein is CASSYHPGQNSPLHF. The DNA sequence follows: TGTGCCAGCAGTTACCACCCAGGGCAAAATTCACCCCTCCACTTT.